The present entry profiles one T cell receptor (beta chain) with its context. What it recognizes is unknown. Repertoires were generated with immunoSEQ multiplex PCR, while TCRdb's copy carries only in-frame clones and drops some. Among 55,000 to 75,000 clones listed, 90% to 95% were seen once. The sample comes from a study of OX40 agonist ivuxolimab in advanced cancers. Study-level results: The study found that CD8+ T cells averaged more expanded clones than CD4+. Clones of CD4+ and CD8+ blood T cells grew by week 6 at doses of 0.1 to 3.0 mg/kg.

With V trimmed by 1 base and J by 6 bases, 9 bases remained unmatched. This CDR3 has 16 amino acids. Germline V gene sequence: CDR1 MGHRA, CDR2 YSYEKL. This receptor was taken from an adult with an advanced solid tumor such as melanoma, head and neck, liver or kidney cancer. Here the sequenced sample was CD4+ or CD8+ T cells sorted from blood, taken in a trial of the OX40 agonist ivuxolimab. The rearrangement joins TRBV4-1 to TRBJ2-1, with 7 bases that match TRBD2. This chain's CDR3 is CASSQVSSGWGNEQFF. The CDR3 coding sequence is TGCGCCAGCAGCCAAGTATCTAGCGGTTGGGGCAATGAGCAGTTCTTC.